A selection of T cell receptor beta chains follows, all from one sample in a study of CD8 T cells in Susac syndrome. TCRdb reprocessed the immunoSEQ multiplex PCR reads with MiXCR, giving one entry per CDR3 protein. This table holds about 77,000 distinct CDR3 sequences, 85% to 95% found once. Sequencing was performed on CD4+ T cells from PBMCs. The source is a human donor with Susac syndrome. The CDR3 runs from the conserved cysteine through the conserved F or W. A D gene is named only where the DNA matches it firmly. Part of the rows lack a size; the others show once, few, many or a class for expanded clones.

V gene	D gene	clone size	CDR3 length	J gene	CDR3 protein	CDR3 DNA
TRBV5-1	-	-	16	TRBJ2-2	CASSLVALANTGELFF	TGCGCCAGCAGCTTGGTGGCACTGGCGAACACCGGGGAGCTGTTTTTT
TRBV12-3/TRBV12-4	-	-	16	TRBJ2-5	CASSPPLRGYQETQYF	TGTGCCAGCAGTCCCCCTCTCCGGGGCTACCAAGAGACCCAGTACTTC
TRBV15	TRBD1	-	15	TRBJ2-5	CATSRVVQGAETQYF	TGTGCCACCAGCAGAGTCGTACAGGGGGCTGAGACCCAGTACTTC
TRBV12-3/TRBV12-4	-	-	16	TRBJ1-5	CASSFGRGRQDQPQHF	TGTGCCAGCAGTTTCGGGCGGGGCAGGCAAGATCAGCCCCAGCATTTT
TRBV24-1	-	-	15	TRBJ2-2	CATSDILDNTGELFF	TGTGCCACCAGTGATATTCTGGACAACACCGGGGAGCTGTTTTTT
TRBV6-5	-	-	13	TRBJ2-1	CASSYDRGNEQFF	TGTGCCAGCAGTTATGACAGAGGGAATGAGCAGTTCTTC
TRBV20-1	-	-	16	TRBJ2-1	CSARDLEKLYYNEQFF	TGCAGTGCTAGAGATCTCGAGAAGCTATACTACAATGAGCAGTTCTTC
TRBV6-6	TRBD1	-	15	TRBJ2-7	CASSRLTGGYHEQYF	TGTGCCAGCTCTCGACTGACAGGGGGTTATCACGAGCAGTACTTC
TRBV6-4	-	-	14	TRBJ2-3	CASSDMASRDTQYF	TGTGCCAGCAGTGACATGGCATCGAGAGATACGCAGTATTTT
TRBV2	-	-	13	TRBJ2-5	CASRRGGEETQYF	TGTGCCAGCAGGAGAGGGGGGGAAGAGACCCAGTACTTC
TRBV7-9	-	once	13	TRBJ2-7	CASSFGGAGEQYF	TGTGCCAGCAGCTTCGGGGGCGCCGGCGAGCAGTACTTC
TRBV15	TRBD2	-	14	TRBJ2-3	CATAGSGSEDTQYF	TGTGCCACCGCAGGCAGCGGGAGTGAGGATACGCAGTATTTT
TRBV12-3/TRBV12-4	-	-	15	TRBJ2-2	CASRPLGVLGGELFF	TGTGCCAGCAGGCCCCTGGGGGTCTTGGGGGGGGAGCTGTTTTTT
TRBV5-1	-	-	13	TRBJ1-5	CASSGREGQPQHF	TGCGCCAGCAGCGGGAGGGAAGGACAGCCCCAGCATTTT
TRBV19	-	-	12	TRBJ1-5	CASSTIGQPQHF	TGTGCCAGTAGTACAATCGGGCAGCCCCAGCATTTT
TRBV19	TRBD1	once	17	TRBJ1-5	CASSIRGDRRGNQPQHF	TGTGCCAGTAGTATACGAGGGGACAGGAGAGGCAATCAGCCCCAGCATTTT
TRBV4-2	TRBD2	-	18	TRBJ2-5	CASSQDPLAGGIQETQYF	TGTGCCAGCAGCCAAGATCCCCTAGCGGGAGGCATACAAGAGACCCAGTACTTC
TRBV5-1	TRBD1	-	16	TRBJ1-1	CASSKESGQVNTEAFF	TGCGCCAGCAGCAAAGAATCGGGACAGGTGAACACTGAAGCTTTCTTT
TRBV18	-	-	20	TRBJ2-1	CASSPPQGSASTLSYNEQFF	TGTGCCAGCTCACCACCCCAGGGGAGCGCTTCAACCCTTTCTTACAATGAGCAGTTCTTC
TRBV3-1	-	few	13	TRBJ2-3	CASSQRGPDTQYF	TGTGCCAGCAGCCAACGGGGCCCAGATACGCAGTATTTT
TRBV30	-	-	14	TRBJ2-2	CAWRGTTNTGELFF	TGTGCCTGGAGGGGCACAACGAACACCGGGGAGCTGTTTTTT
TRBV2	-	-	12	TRBJ1-5	CASSLDNQPQHF	TGTGCCAGCAGTTTGGACAATCAGCCCCAGCATTTT
TRBV3-1	-	once	17	TRBJ2-2	CASSQGYGRVGTGELFF	TGTGCCAGCAGCCAAGGTTACGGCAGGGTCGGGACCGGGGAGCTGTTTTTT
TRBV9	TRBD2	-	15	TRBJ2-2	CASSQEPGRAGELFF	TGTGCCAGCAGCCAAGAACCGGGGAGGGCCGGGGAGCTGTTTTTT
TRBV13	-	once	14	TRBJ2-7	CASSLSGTPYEQYF	TGTGCCAGCAGCCTTAGCGGTACCCCCTACGAGCAGTACTTC
TRBV4-3	TRBD1	-	16	TRBJ2-7	CASSQGEGQGAYEQYF	TGCGCCAGCAGCCAAGGGGAAGGGCAGGGGGCCTACGAGCAGTACTTC